The 10 T cell receptor beta chains reported below all come from one sample, sequenced in a study of OX40 agonist ivuxolimab in advanced cancers. The data were produced by immunoSEQ multiplex PCR, yet TCRdb's version contains in-frame clones alone and is incomplete. The sample gives about 110,000 clones, approximately 89% of which show up once; 0.5% to 0.8% is in the top ten. The sequences come from CD4+ or CD8+ T cells sorted from blood, collected in a trial of the OX40 agonist ivuxolimab. Receptors were obtained from an adult with an advanced solid tumor such as melanoma, head and neck, liver or kidney cancer.

The rearrangement joins TRBV13 to TRBJ2-3, with TRBD2 matching 7 bases. Germline CDR1 reads PRHDT; CDR2 reads FYEKMQ (reference sequence). With V trimmed by 4 bases and J by 2 bases, 6 bases remained unmatched. This CDR3 contains 15 residues. In DNA, the CDR3 is TGTGCCAGCAGCTACAAAAGCGGGAACACAGATACGCAGTATTTT. Residues: CASSYKSGNTDTQYF.

V is TRBV6-1 and J is TRBJ2-7; D unresolved. The V end lost 6 bases, the J end lost 2 bases, and 8 bases lay between the germline ends. CDR1 is MNHNS and CDR2 is SASEGT in the germline V gene. This CDR3 is built from 12 residues. The CDR3 region is CASSGSTYEQYF. The DNA of the CDR3 is TGTGCCAGCAGCGGGTCCACCTACGAGCAGTACTTC.

This chain connects TRBV30 to TRBJ2-7, with TRBD1 as a possible D gene (6 bases). The CDR3 is 12 amino acids. Between the trimmed V and J ends, which lost 3 bases and 2 bases, there was a span of 8 bases. Germline CDR1 GTSNPN, CDR2 SVGIG (reference sequence). The CDR3 nucleotides are TGTGCCTGGAGCCAGGGGACCTACGAGCAGTACTTC. The encoded protein is CAWSQGTYEQYF.

V gene TRBV30 combines with J gene TRBJ1-2; 7 bases match TRBD1. Looked up from germline, CDR1 is GTSNPN and CDR2 is SVGIG (reference sequence). The V and J ends lost 4 bases and 8 bases, in that order; junction bases with no gene match: 7. The CDR3 has 12 residues. CDR3 residues: CAWTTGAPGYTF. The CDR3 DNA is TGTGCCTGGACCACAGGGGCCCCCGGCTACACCTTC.

The chain carries TRBV9 and TRBJ2-7; perhaps TRBD2 as D (6 bases). Germline V CDR1 and CDR2: SGDLS, YYNGEE. The CDR3 has 15 amino acids. V dropped 3 bases and J dropped 3 bases, with 16 bases sitting between them. CDR3 residues: CASSGGGDGNYEQYF. The CDR3 DNA follows: TGTGCCAGCAGCGGGGGCGGGGACGGTAACTACGAGCAGTACTTC.

This chain joins TRBV12-5 and TRBJ1-5; unclear D gene. The germline V gene has CDR1 LGHNT and CDR2 FRNRAP. The CDR3 is 13 residues long. Trimming cost V 1 base and J 7 bases, with 8 bases left between them. The CDR3, as DNA: TGTGCTAGTGGTTTGGGGGAGGTCCAGCCCCAGCATTTT. This gives the protein CASGLGEVQPQHF.

The V call is TRBV5-1, the J call TRBJ2-3; 9 bases map to TRBD2. Unmatched junction bases numbered 8, after V lost 1 base and J lost 2 bases. CDR1 is SGHRS and CDR2 is YFSETQ in the germline V gene. There are 17 residues in the CDR3. Here the CDR3 reads CASSLSAGGSITDTQYF. The CDR3 DNA follows: TGCGCCAGCAGCTTGAGTGCGGGGGGGTCAATCACAGATACGCAGTATTTT.

The genes are TRBV19 and TRBJ2-7, with D possibly matching TRBD2 (5 bases). The CDR3 is made up of 16 amino acids. The V end lost 9 bases, the J end lost 2 bases, and 23 bases lay between the germline ends. CDR1 and CDR2 from the germline V gene are LNHDA and SQIVND (reference sequence). DNA for the CDR3: TGTGCCAGCTCACTCCACACCCACGCCGGGGCCTACGAGCAGTACTTC. Translated, it gives CASSLHTHAGAYEQYF.

This rearrangement joins TRBV30 to TRBJ1-3; unclear D gene. The ends were cut back, 7 bases at V and 3 bases at J, with 13 bases in the middle. Germline V gene lookup returns CDR1 GTSNPN and CDR2 SVGIG (reference sequence). The CDR3 is 13 amino acids. The CDR3, as DNA: TGTGCCTCGGAGCTAGGGTTTGGAAACACCATATATTTT. Protein sequence: CASELGFGNTIYF. Variable domain in full (rest from reference TRBV30 and TRBJ1-3): SQTIHQWPATLVQPVGSPLSLECTVEGTSNPNLYWYRQAAGRGLQLLFYSVGIGQISSEVPQNLSASRPQDRQFILSSKKLLLSDSGFYLCASELGFGNTIYFGEGSWLTVV.

The chain recombines TRBV10-2 with TRBJ2-2; a possible D gene is TRBD1 (5 bases). The CDR3 extends over 13 amino acids. Per the germline V gene, CDR1 is WSHSY and CDR2 is SAAADI. Between the trimmed V and J ends, which lost 3 bases and 9 bases, there was a span of 11 bases. In DNA, the CDR3 is TGCGCCAGCAGTGAAAGGGGCCGGTGGGAGCTGTTTTTT. It yields the protein CASSERGRWELFF.